These 30 T cell receptor beta chains share one sample of origin, sequenced in a study of T cell responses to AZD1222 COVID-19 vaccine. Data came from immunoSEQ multiplex PCR; TCRdb stores just in-frame clones and leaves some out. The table lists around 120,000 clones, 80% to 90% of them singletons. The sample in question was peripheral blood, obtained on day 0 of MenACWY control vaccination. The receptors here all came from an adult in good health.

The V call is TRBV7-9, the J call TRBJ1-2, with no clear D. V was trimmed by 1 base and J by 3 bases, leaving 9 bases between them. The CDR3 extends over 14 amino acids. The germline CDR1 and CDR2 sequences are SEHNR and FQNEAQ (reference sequence). CDR3 in amino acids: CASSLEPGHYGYTF. CDR3 bases: TGTGCCAGCAGCTTAGAACCGGGCCACTATGGCTACACCTTC.

The J gene is TRBJ1-5, the V gene TRBV18; no reliable D call. V was shortened by 2 bases and J by 5 bases, with 7 bases between the two germline ends. This CDR3 contains 13 residues. Germline V lookup: CDR1 KGHSH, CDR2 LQKENI. The CDR3 spells CASSPGEYQPQHF. The CDR3 nucleotides are TGTGCCAGCTCACCAGGGGAGTATCAGCCCCAGCATTTT.

This clone was detected only once. The genes are TRBV7-9 and TRBJ2-1; TRBD2 aligns across 12 bases. The V gene's germline CDR1 is SEHNR and CDR2 FQNEAQ (reference sequence). The CDR3 extends over 17 amino acids. The V and J ends lost 5 bases and 4 bases, in that order; junction bases with no gene match: 9. The DNA of the CDR3 is TGTGCCAGCAGCCCGGACCTAGCGGGGGGGCTTTACAATGAGCAGTTCTTC. Its translation: CASSPDLAGGLYNEQFF.

The V call is TRBV6-5, the J call TRBJ1-2; D is unresolved. Germline assignment: CDR1 MNHEY and CDR2 SVGAGI. V shed 5 bases and J shed 2 bases, with 12 bases lying between them. The CDR3 has 14 residues. This CDR3 is CASSPPFGNYGYTF. CDR3 DNA: TGTGCCAGCAGTCCCCCGTTTGGGAACTATGGCTACACCTTC.

This rearrangement joins TRBV19 to TRBJ2-2, with TRBD2 identical over 13 bases. Germline CDR1 LNHDA, CDR2 SQIVND (reference sequence). The CDR3 totals 15 residues. V was clipped by 3 bases and J by 6 bases; unmatched bases: 1. For the CDR3, the DNA is TGTGCCAGTAGTATTACTAGCGGGGGGGCCGGGGAGCTGTTTTTT. This codes for CASSITSGGAGELFF.

The chain couples TRBV5-4 to TRBJ1-6, with a weak D call TRBD1 (6 bases). Germline V gene data show CDR1 as SGHNT and CDR2 as YYREEE (reference sequence). Trimming stripped 7 bases from V and 0 bases from J, with 14 bases between. CDR3 length: 16 amino acids. CDR3 protein: CASHVRGASYNSPLHF. The DNA for the CDR3 is TGTGCCAGCCATGTGCGGGGGGCCTCCTATAATTCACCCCTCCACTTT.

The rearrangement joins TRBV4-2 to TRBJ2-3, with D possibly TRBD2 on 5 matching bases. The length of the CDR3 is 15 residues. Germline loops: CDR1 LGHNA, CDR2 YNFKEQ. The ends were cut back, 0 bases at V and 6 bases at J, with 13 bases in the middle. In DNA, the CDR3 is TGTGCCAGCAGCCAAGATAAAGGAAGCGGTGATACGCAGTATTTT. Protein sequence: CASSQDKGSGDTQYF.

The genes are TRBV19 and TRBJ2-5; 14 nucleotides agree with TRBD2. Germline V CDR1 and CDR2: LNHDA, SQIVND (reference sequence). V dropped 10 bases and J dropped 3; count of bases not matched to a gene: 13. The CDR3 sequence is 17 residues long. The CDR3 DNA follows: TGTGCCACCAGGACTAGCGGGGGGCCGATTAAAGAAGAGACCCAGTACTTC. As protein: CATRTSGGPIKEETQYF. Using reference TRBV19 and TRBJ2-5 for the parts outside the CDR3, the full variable domain is DGGITQSPKYLFRKEGQNVTLSCEQNLNHDAMYWYRQDPGQGLRLIYYSQIVNDFQKGDIAEGYSVSREKKESFPLTVTSAQKNPTAFYLCATRTSGGPIKEETQYFGPGTRLLVL.

This chain joins TRBV10-3 and TRBJ1-6; D gene uncertain. The CDR3 has 14 amino acids. Germline CDR1 and CDR2: ENHRY and SYGVKD. Trimming stripped 4 bases from V and 10 bases from J, with 14 bases between. CDR3 DNA sequence: TGTGCCATCAGTGCTCGGACGGACGTATCACCCCTCCACTTT. Its protein product is CAISARTDVSPLHF.

This chain links TRBV7-2 with TRBJ2-2; TRBD1 matches 7 bases. The CDR3 spans 17 residues. Germline CDR1 reads SGHTA; CDR2 reads FQGNSA. Germline trimming cut 0 bases from V and 7 bases from J; bases unmatched to any gene: 11. Here the CDR3 DNA reads TGTGCCAGCAGCTTAGCGACAGGGAGCCCCAAGGGCGGGGAGCTGTTTTTT. Amino acid sequence: CASSLATGSPKGGELFF. Combining the CDR3 with reference TRBV7-2 and TRBJ2-2 gives the whole variable domain GAGVSQSPSNKVTEKGKDVELRCDPISGHTALYWYRQSLGQGLEFLIYFQGNSAPDKSGLPSDRFSAERTGGSVSTLTIQRTQQEDSAVYLCASSLATGSPKGGELFFGEGSRLTVL.

The V gene is TRBV18, the J gene TRBJ1-1; 7 bases match TRBD1. The V and J ends lost 3 bases and 8 bases, in that order; junction bases with no gene match: 9. The V gene's germline CDR1 is KGHSH and CDR2 LQKENI. This CDR3 has 14 residues. The CDR3 loop reads CASSPTTGLNEAFF. In DNA form, the CDR3 reads TGTGCCAGCTCACCTACGACAGGGCTAAACGAAGCTTTCTTT.

CDR3 in amino acids: CASSPGDRGTHGYTF. The CDR3 nucleotides read TGTGCCAGCAGTCCCGGGGACAGGGGGACCCATGGCTACACCTTC. This chain links TRBV28 with TRBJ1-2, with 11 bases matching TRBD1. CDR1 and CDR2 from the germline V gene are MDHEN and SYDVKM. The CDR3 has 15 amino acids. J gave up 6 bases and V 5 bases, and 8 bases lay outside the gene matches.

The rearrangement joins TRBV18 to TRBJ2-2; 8 bases map to TRBD1. Germline CDR1 KGHSH, CDR2 LQKENI. This CDR3 has 17 residues. The V segment lost 4 bases and the J segment 5 bases; nucleotides outside the gene matches: 12. This CDR3 reads CASSLDRAAPVTGELFF. The CDR3 bases are TGTGCCAGCTCACTGGACAGGGCAGCCCCAGTAACCGGGGAGCTGTTTTTT.

The V call is TRBV4-2, the J call TRBJ2-7; no definite D call. This CDR3 has 13 amino acids. V lost 1 base to trimming and J lost 4 bases, with 8 bases between them. Germline V lookup: CDR1 LGHNA, CDR2 YNFKEQ. The CDR3 region is CASSQGGRYEQYF. The CDR3, as DNA: TGTGCCAGCAGCCAAGGGGGAAGGTACGAGCAGTACTTC.

The chain employs TRBV11-3 and TRBJ1-1; D is ambiguous. The germline CDR1 and CDR2 sequences are SGHNT and YENEEA. The CDR3 is made up of 13 amino acids. Deletions cut 4 bases from V and 9 bases from J, with 15 bases between. The CDR3 protein is CASSSPRVGKAFF. The CDR3 DNA is TGTGCCAGCAGCTCCCCTAGAGTTGGGAAAGCTTTCTTT.

The chain is built from TRBV5-1 and TRBJ2-2, with 10 bases that match TRBD2. This CDR3 spans 17 amino acids. Germline CDR1 SGHRS, CDR2 YFSETQ. V lost 2 bases to trimming and J lost 8 bases; unmatched junction nucleotides: 12. DNA of the CDR3: TGCGCCAGCAGCTTTGGGGCCCTAGCGGGGGCGACGGGGGAGCTGTTTTTT. This encodes CASSFGALAGATGELFF.

This clone was counted a single time. The chain recombines TRBV27 with TRBJ2-3; D gene unclear. V shed 6 bases and J shed 2 bases, with 9 bases lying between them. The CDR3 is made up of 13 amino acids. Per germline, CDR1 MNHEY and CDR2 SMNVEV (reference sequence). CDR3 sequence (DNA): TGTGCCAGCAGGCCAGAGTACACAGATACGCAGTATTTT. This translates into CASRPEYTDTQYF.

CDR3 in DNA: TGTGCCAGTAGTAATCCTCCCGGGGGCGATTACAATGAGCAGTTCTTC. It codes for CASSNPPGGDYNEQFF. The genes are TRBV19 and TRBJ2-1; D possibly uses TRBD1 or TRBD2 (6 bases each). Trimming removed 4 bases at V and 4 bases at J, with 17 bases between. Germline V gene lookup returns CDR1 LNHDA and CDR2 SQIVND (reference sequence). The CDR3 length is 16 residues.

The rearrangement uses TRBV7-2 and TRBJ1-1; D is undetermined. The CDR3 totals 13 residues. V was shortened by 2 bases and J by 7 bases, with 11 bases between the two germline ends. Germline CDR1 SGHTA, CDR2 FQGNSA. The CDR3 sequence is CASSLPPMIEAFF. In DNA form, the CDR3 reads TGTGCCAGCAGCTTACCCCCCATGATTGAAGCTTTCTTT.

The rearrangement links TRBV2 to TRBJ1-5, with D possibly TRBD1 on 5 matching bases. This CDR3 has 13 amino acids. V was pared by 4 bases and J by 7 bases, with 11 bases between. Per the germline V gene, CDR1 is SNHLY and CDR2 is FYNNEI. CDR3 in amino acids: CASSGGVQQPQHF. DNA of the CDR3: TGTGCCAGCAGTGGAGGGGTCCAACAGCCCCAGCATTTT.

In this sample, this clone turned up once. The chain links TRBV19 to TRBJ2-4; no firm D call. The CDR3 contains 12 residues. Germline-derived CDR1 and CDR2 are LNHDA and SQIVND (reference sequence). Deletions cut 4 bases from V and 7 bases from J, with 8 bases between. The DNA for the CDR3 is TGTGCCAGTAGTACCACCAGGAACATTCAGTACTTC. Protein product: CASSTTRNIQYF. The full variable domain, rest sourced from reference TRBV19 and TRBJ2-4, is DGGITQSPKYLFRKEGQNVTLSCEQNLNHDAMYWYRQDPGQGLRLIYYSQIVNDFQKGDIAEGYSVSREKKESFPLTVTSAQKNPTAFYLCASSTTRNIQYFGAGTRLSVL.

Worth noting for this clone: Other DNA sequences in this sample translate to the same CDR3. The gene calls are TRBV3-1 (or the pseudogene TRBV3-2) and TRBJ1-6; D is unresolved. Germline loops: CDR1 LGHDT, CDR2 YNNKEL (reference sequence). Trimming stripped 1 base from V and 5 bases from J, with 6 bases between. This CDR3 has 14 residues. The CDR3 coding sequence is TGTGCCAGCAGCCAAGTTCAGAATAATTCACCCCTCCACTTT. It translates to CASSQVQNNSPLHF.

The chain joins TRBV30 to TRBJ1-2; possible D gene TRBD1, 5 bases. The CDR3 runs to 15 residues. V shed 5 bases and J shed 2 bases, with 18 bases lying between them. The germline V gene has CDR1 GTSNPN and CDR2 SVGIG (reference sequence). CDR3 in amino acids: CAWAPPGRPNYGYTF. DNA of the CDR3: TGTGCCTGGGCCCCTCCGGGACGGCCGAACTATGGCTACACCTTC.

The chain uses TRBV28 and TRBJ1-6; D is ambiguous. Germline loops: CDR1 MDHEN, CDR2 SYDVKM. The CDR3 contains 15 residues. The V end lost 10 bases, the J end lost 5 bases, and 18 bases lay between the germline ends. The CDR3 sequence: CATNTQQMNNSPLHF. The CDR3 nucleotides read TGTGCCACCAATACCCAACAGATGAATAATTCACCCCTCCACTTT.

This clone was seen only once. The chain is built from TRBV7-9 and TRBJ2-7, with D tentatively TRBD1 (5 bases). V lost 5 bases and J lost 0, with 14 bases in between. The CDR3 totals 15 residues. The V gene's germline CDR1 is SEHNR and CDR2 FQNEAQ (reference sequence). This chain's CDR3 is CASSHLTESSYEQYF. Here the CDR3 DNA reads TGTGCCAGCAGCCATCTGACAGAAAGCTCCTACGAGCAGTACTTC.

The rearrangement links TRBV4-3 to TRBJ2-5, with TRBD2 matching 12 bases. CDR1 and CDR2 from the germline V gene are LGHNA and YSLEER. The CDR3 length is 18 residues. J gave up 5 bases and V 4 bases, and 14 bases lay outside the gene matches. CDR3 coding DNA: TGCGCCAGCAGCCGATCACTAGCGGGGGGCCGCAGGGGGGAGACCCAGTACTTC. It encodes CASSRSLAGGRRGETQYF.

The rearrangement links TRBV28 to TRBJ1-2, with D maybe TRBD1 (5 bases). Germline CDR1 is MDHEN and CDR2 is SYDVKM. Trimming took 10 bases from V and 3 from J, leaving 15 bases between them. This CDR3 contains 13 residues. CDR3 in DNA: TGTGCCATCAAAGAACAGGCCTACTATGGCTACACCTTC. Protein sequence: CAIKEQAYYGYTF.

The rearrangement links TRBV10-3 to TRBJ1-3; 7 bases map to TRBD1. Germline V lookup: CDR1 ENHRY, CDR2 SYGVKD. The CDR3 runs 14 residues. The ends lost 10 bases at V and 0 bases at J; junction bases unmatched: 6. The CDR3 DNA is TGTGCCACCGGACAGGATTTCTCTGGAAACACCATATATTTT. Its translation: CATGQDFSGNTIYF.

This chain links TRBV5-1 with TRBJ1-2; no clear D. The CDR3 sequence is 13 residues long. V was trimmed by 0 bases and J by 6 bases, leaving 9 bases between them. Germline loops: CDR1 SGHRS, CDR2 YFSETQ. The CDR3 coding sequence is TGCGCCAGCAGCTTGGACGGGGTGGATGGCTACACCTTC. This codes for CASSLDGVDGYTF.

This sequence joins TRBV28 and TRBJ2-1; the match to TRBD1 covers 7 bases. Germline assignment: CDR1 MDHEN and CDR2 SYDVKM. The V gene end was trimmed by 5 bases and the J gene end by 3 bases; junction bases not matched to a gene: 4. CDR3 length: 14 amino acids. The CDR3 region is CASSRRDSYNEQFF. The CDR3 DNA is TGTGCCAGCAGTAGACGGGACAGCTACAATGAGCAGTTCTTC. Filled out from reference TRBV28 and TRBJ2-1, the complete variable domain reads DVKVTQSSRYLVKRTGEKVFLECVQDMDHENMFWYRQDPGLGLRLIYFSYDVKMKEKGDIPEGYSVSREKKERFSLILESASTNQTSMYLCASSRRDSYNEQFFGPGTRLTVL.